This T cell receptor (beta chain) is from a study of blood T cell repertoires in COVID-19. Study summary: The analysed material was cDNA or gDNA that came from T cells, B-cell-depleted T cells, or PBMCs.

The assay was immunoSEQ multiplex PCR, and TCRdb's table has in-frame clones only and misses some. The data show 97,000 or so clones, over 75% seen once. This clone occurred once. Germline V gene sequence: CDR1 SGHVS, CDR2 FQNEAQ. This CDR3 contains 18 residues. J gave up 1 base and V 5 bases, and 14 bases lay outside the gene matches. Sequencing was performed on peripheral blood. V gene TRBV7-8 combines with J gene TRBJ1-5; TRBD1 agrees at 7 bases. The receptor was isolated from a man aged 55 to 70 with acute or convalescent COVID-19. DNA for the CDR3: TGTGCCAGCAGCCAAACGGGCTACAGGGGTGGAAGCAATCAGCCCCAGCATTTT. It specifies CASSQTGYRGGSNQPQHF. The full variable domain, completed using reference TRBV7-8 and TRBJ1-5, is GAGVSQSPRYKVAKRGQDVALRCDPISGHVSLFWYQQALGQGPEFLTYFQNEAQLDKSGLPSDRFFAERPEGSVSTLKIQRTQQEDSAVYLCASSQTGYRGGSNQPQHFGDGTRLSIL.